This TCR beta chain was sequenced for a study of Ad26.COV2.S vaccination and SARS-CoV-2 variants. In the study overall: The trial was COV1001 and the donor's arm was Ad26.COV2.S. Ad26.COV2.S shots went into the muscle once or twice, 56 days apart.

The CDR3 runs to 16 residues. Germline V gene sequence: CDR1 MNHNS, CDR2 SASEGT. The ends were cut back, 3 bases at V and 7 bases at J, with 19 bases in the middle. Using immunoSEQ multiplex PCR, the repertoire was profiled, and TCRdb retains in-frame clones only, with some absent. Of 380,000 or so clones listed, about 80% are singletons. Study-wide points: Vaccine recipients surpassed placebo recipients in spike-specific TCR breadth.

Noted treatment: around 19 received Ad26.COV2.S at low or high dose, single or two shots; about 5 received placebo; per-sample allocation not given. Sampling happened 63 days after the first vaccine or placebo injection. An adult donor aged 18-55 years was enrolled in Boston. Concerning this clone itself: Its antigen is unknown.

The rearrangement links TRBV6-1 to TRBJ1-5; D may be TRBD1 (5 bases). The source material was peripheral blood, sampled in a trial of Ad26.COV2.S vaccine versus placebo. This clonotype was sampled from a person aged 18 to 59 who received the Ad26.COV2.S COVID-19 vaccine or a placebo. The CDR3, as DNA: TGTGCCAGCAGTGACCCAGGGCAGGGATCGGAGCAGCCCCAGCATTTT. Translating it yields CASSDPGQGSEQPQHF.